Below are 10 T cell receptor beta chains sequenced from a single sample in a study of siplizumab effects on memory and regulatory T cells. Clones were sequenced by immunoSEQ multiplex PCR, and TCRdb holds only the in-frame ones, with some missing. Of tens of thousands of clones listed, just over 95% are singletons. Sequencing was done on a sample of naive CD8+ T cells sorted from blood. Receptors were obtained from a human donor in good health.

The rearrangement joins TRBV7-3 to TRBJ2-1; the match to TRBD2 covers 10 bases. The germline gives CDR1 SGHTA, CDR2 FQGTGA. This CDR3 has 14 amino acids. V gave up 2 bases and J gave up 9 bases; unmatched junction bases: 4. CDR3 sequence: CASSLASGRGEQFF. The CDR3 DNA sequence: TGTGCCAGCAGCTTAGCTAGCGGGAGAGGTGAGCAGTTCTTC.

The CDR3 sequence is CASSLGVGLARDEQFF. In DNA form, the CDR3 reads TGCGCCAGCAGCTTGGGGGTGGGACTAGCTAGAGATGAGCAGTTCTTC. The rearrangement links TRBV5-1 to TRBJ2-1; 9 bases align to TRBD2. The CDR3 covers 16 residues. Trimming cost V 0 bases and J 8 bases; bases outside gene matches: 9. From germline, CDR1 is SGHRS and CDR2 YFSETQ.

The chain employs TRBV28 and TRBJ2-3; 8 nucleotides agree with TRBD1. The length of the CDR3 is 16 residues. V lost 5 bases and J lost 0; bases outside the gene matches: 7. Per germline, CDR1 MDHEN and CDR2 SYDVKM. CDR3 in DNA: TGTGCCAGCAGTGGGGTAGGGACAGGAAGCACAGATACGCAGTATTTT. The encoded protein is CASSGVGTGSTDTQYF.

This chain connects TRBV19 to TRBJ2-3; no firm D call. V lost 0 bases and J lost 2, with 6 bases in between. The CDR3 has 14 residues. Germline CDR1 LNHDA, CDR2 SQIVND (reference sequence). CDR3 bases: TGTGCCAGTAGTATAGAAGTCCTCACAGATACGCAGTATTTT. It specifies CASSIEVLTDTQYF.

The J gene is TRBJ2-3, the V gene TRBV9, with TRBD2 identical over 10 bases. Germline CDR1 and CDR2: SGDLS and YYNGEE. The CDR3 runs 15 residues. V shed 3 bases, J shed 2 bases, and the junction held 3 bases outside the gene matches. The CDR3 loop reads CASSASGSNTDTQYF. DNA of the CDR3: TGTGCCAGCAGCGCTAGCGGGAGTAACACAGATACGCAGTATTTT.

The chain couples TRBV4-1 to TRBJ2-5; 11 nucleotides agree with TRBD1. The CDR3 runs to 15 residues. V was clipped by 4 bases and J by 1 base; unmatched bases: 2. Germline CDR1 reads MGHRA; CDR2 reads YSYEKL. CDR3 nucleotide sequence: TGCGCCAGCAGCCCTGGGACAGGGGGCCAAGAGACCCAGTACTTC. Protein: CASSPGTGGQETQYF.

This sequence joins TRBV29-1 and TRBJ2-2; 8 bases map to TRBD1. J lost 5 bases, V lost 5 bases, and 7 bases had no gene match. Germline CDR1 is SQVTM and CDR2 is ANQGSEA. The CDR3 is made up of 14 amino acids. As DNA, the CDR3 is TGCAGCGTTATGACAGGGGCGGAGACCGGGGAGCTGTTTTTT. It is translated as CSVMTGAETGELFF.

The rearrangement links TRBV30 to TRBJ1-1; no reliable D call. Germline lookup yields CDR1 GTSNPN and CDR2 SVGIG (reference sequence). Between the trimmed V and J ends, which lost 4 bases and 0 bases, there was a span of 12 bases. This CDR3 has 14 residues. CDR3 coding DNA: TGTGCCTGGAATGGGATCCGGTTGAACACTGAAGCTTTCTTT. This gives the protein CAWNGIRLNTEAFF.

The rearrangement links TRBV14 to TRBJ1-2; no definite D call. This CDR3 has 13 amino acids. CDR1 and CDR2 from the germline V gene are SGHDN and FVKESK. V dropped 5 bases and J dropped 2 bases, with 9 bases sitting between them. CDR3 protein: CASSSGLNYGYTF. In nucleotides, the CDR3 is TGTGCCAGCAGCTCAGGCCTAAACTATGGCTACACCTTC. Full variable domain (missing parts from reference TRBV14 and TRBJ1-2): EAGVTQFPSHSVIEKGQTVTLRCDPISGHDNLYWYRRVMGKEIKFLLHFVKESKQDESGMPNNRFLAERTGGTYSTLKVQPAELEDSGVYFCASSSGLNYGYTFGSGTRLTVV.

The gene calls are TRBV28 and TRBJ2-1; D is ambiguous. Germline CDR1 reads MDHEN; CDR2 reads SYDVKM. The V gene lost 7 bases and the J gene lost 0 bases, with 10 bases spanning the gap. This CDR3 spans 14 amino acids. This CDR3 is CASISSSSYNEQFF. CDR3 bases: TGTGCCAGCATTTCATCGAGCTCCTACAATGAGCAGTTCTTC.